Each of the 14 T cell receptor beta chains below was sequenced from the same sample in a study of PD-L1 blockade in urothelial cancer. Sequenced by immunoSEQ multiplex PCR; TCRdb stores in-frame clones only, minus some. Among approximately 50,000 clones listed, approximately 84% were seen once. This sample's time point: pretreatment peripheral blood. The specimen comprised PBMCs, sampled around atezolizumab (anti-PD-L1) treatment. These receptors all stem from a man between 45 and 60 years old with urothelial cancer.

The rearrangement joins TRBV6-1 to TRBJ1-5; 7 nucleotides agree with TRBD1. CDR3 size: 14 residues. Germline trimming cut 4 bases from V and 9 bases from J; bases unmatched to any gene: 9. The germline gives CDR1 MNHNS, CDR2 SASEGT. CDR3 coding DNA: TGTGCCAGCAGTGCGGACAGGAGAAAAGGGCCCCAGCATTTT. It codes for CASSADRRKGPQHF.

With regard to this clone: Its ends do not fully match the called genes, so a read error is possible. The chain has TRBV11-2 and TRBJ2-3; 7 bases map to TRBD1. In germline, CDR1 is SGHAT, CDR2 FQNNGV. This CDR3 has 17 amino acids. For the CDR3, the DNA is TGTGCCAGCAGCCTAGATCTCGGGACAGCCCGCACAGATACGCAGTATTTT. The encoded protein is CASSLDLGTARTDTQYF.

The chain has TRBV12-5 and TRBJ2-2; the match to TRBD1 covers 8 bases. The CDR3 has 15 amino acids. Trimming cost V 5 bases and J 3 bases; bases outside gene matches: 5. Germline lookup yields CDR1 LGHNT and CDR2 FRNRAP. CDR3 in amino acids: CASGPDRGDTGELFF. The DNA of the CDR3 is TGTGCTAGTGGTCCAGACAGGGGCGACACCGGGGAGCTGTTTTTT. The variable domain in full, with the rest retrieved from reference TRBV12-5 and TRBJ2-2, is DARVTQTPRHKVTEMGQEVTMRCQPILGHNTVFWYRQTMMQGLELLAYFRNRAPLDDSGMPKDRFSAEMPDATLATLKIQPSEPRDSAVYFCASGPDRGDTGELFFGEGSRLTVL.

The chain employs TRBV4-2 and TRBJ2-2; 7 nucleotides align to TRBD1. The CDR3 has 17 amino acids. V lost 0 bases, J lost 5 bases, and 9 bases stayed unmatched. Germline CDR1 and CDR2: LGHNA and YNFKEQ. CDR3 DNA sequence: TGTGCCAGCAGCCAAGATTACGAGGGGGCGGAGACCGGGGAGCTGTTTTTT. This translates into CASSQDYEGAETGELFF.

This clone was detected a few times. This chain links TRBV28 with TRBJ2-1; 11 nucleotides match TRBD2. The ends lost 3 bases at V and 9 bases at J; junction bases unmatched: 7. This CDR3 has 15 residues. Germline V lookup: CDR1 MDHEN, CDR2 SYDVKM. DNA of the CDR3: TGTGCCAGCAGTTTCAAACTAGCGGGAGAGGTTGAGCAGTTCTTC. It encodes CASSFKLAGEVEQFF.

This clone was seen just once. The chain uses TRBV19 and TRBJ2-6; D not resolved. This CDR3 has 16 amino acids. CDR1 is LNHDA, CDR2 SQIVND, per germline (reference sequence). The V end was cut by 6 bases, the J end by 2 bases, with 14 bases between. The CDR3 coding sequence is TGTGCCAGTAGCCAGGTGTCCGGTACTGGGGCCAACGTCCTGACTTTC. This codes for CASSQVSGTGANVLTF.

Regarding this clone: Other DNA sequences in the same sample also yield this CDR3. The genes are TRBV27 and TRBJ2-2; no clear D gene. The CDR3 is 13 amino acids. CDR1 and CDR2 from the germline V gene are MNHEY and SMNVEV (reference sequence). V gave up 0 bases and J gave up 4 bases, with 3 bases separating them. The CDR3 reads CASSLSSTGELFF. CDR3 sequence (DNA): TGTGCCAGCAGTTTATCGAGCACCGGGGAGCTGTTTTTT.

The rearrangement joins TRBV4-3 to TRBJ1-2; 8 bases line up with TRBD1. This CDR3 comprises 16 residues. CDR1 and CDR2 (germline): LGHNA, YSLEER. V shed 1 base, J shed 4 bases, and the junction held 8 bases outside the gene matches. The chain's CDR3 is CASSQAWTGTGYGYTF. The DNA for the CDR3 is TGCGCCAGCAGCCAAGCCTGGACAGGGACGGGCTATGGCTACACCTTC.

The J gene is TRBJ1-5, the V gene TRBV2; no clear D gene. The CDR3 consists of 15 residues. Germline V gene lookup returns CDR1 SNHLY and CDR2 FYNNEI. The germline V and J ends were trimmed by 4 bases and 2 bases, with 12 bases remaining between them. The CDR3 sequence is CASSVGEAGNQPQHF. CDR3 sequence (DNA): TGTGCCAGCAGTGTCGGTGAGGCGGGCAATCAGCCCCAGCATTTT. Variable domain in full (rest from reference TRBV2 and TRBJ1-5): EPEVTQTPSHQVTQMGQEVILRCVPISNHLYFYWYRQILGQKVEFLVSFYNNEISEKSEIFDDQFSVERPDGSNFTLKIRSTKLEDSAMYFCASSVGEAGNQPQHFGDGTRLSIL.

The CDR3 bases are TGTGCCAGCAGCCCTGGACTAGCACAAGAGACCCAGTACTTC. Translating gives CASSPGLAQETQYF. The chain links TRBV5-4 to TRBJ2-5; the match to TRBD2 covers 8 bases. The CDR3 covers 14 residues. Trimming took 4 bases from V and 2 from J; bases not matched to a gene: 4. Germline V gene lookup returns CDR1 SGHNT and CDR2 YYREEE (reference sequence).

This clone was recorded only once. The V call is TRBV11-2, the J call TRBJ2-5; the D gene is possibly TRBD1 (6 bases). Germline CDR1 reads SGHAT; CDR2 reads FQNNGV. The CDR3 totals 14 residues. Trimming took off 4 bases at V and 2 bases at J, with 11 bases between the two ends. This CDR3 is CASSYDRTQETQYF. Written as DNA, the CDR3 is TGTGCCAGCAGCTATGACAGGACGCAAGAGACCCAGTACTTC.

The chain carries TRBV28 and TRBJ1-4, with D tentatively TRBD1 (5 bases). CDR3 size: 16 residues. V shed 3 bases and J shed 0 bases, with 11 bases lying between them. Germline lookup yields CDR1 MDHEN and CDR2 SYDVKM. This CDR3 reads CASSLSDRATNEKLFF. The CDR3 nucleotides are TGTGCCAGCAGTTTGTCTGACAGAGCAACTAATGAAAAACTGTTTTTT.

CDR3 sequence (DNA): TGCGCCAGCAGCCAAGGCAGACTACCCTACGAGCAGTACTTC. It encodes CASSQGRLPYEQYF. The chain carries TRBV4-1 and TRBJ2-7; the D gene is possibly TRBD2 (5 bases). This CDR3 region has 14 residues. Per the germline V gene, CDR1 is MGHRA and CDR2 is YSYEKL. V dropped 1 base and J dropped 2 bases, with 9 bases sitting between them.

V and J are TRBV11-2 and TRBJ2-2, with 11 bases identical to TRBD2. V dropped 5 bases and J dropped 4; count of bases not matched to a gene: 6. Germline CDR1 and CDR2: SGHAT and FQNNGV. This CDR3 region has 16 residues. CDR3 sequence reads: CASSRTSGRGTGELFF. The CDR3 DNA sequence: TGTGCCAGCAGCCGTACTAGCGGGAGAGGCACCGGGGAGCTGTTTTTT. Based on the CDR3 plus reference TRBV11-2 and TRBJ2-2, the full variable domain is EAGVAQSPRYKIIEKRQSVAFWCNPISGHATLYWYQQILGQGPKLLIQFQNNGVVDDSQLPKDRFSAERLKGVDSTLKIQPAKLEDSAVYLCASSRTSGRGTGELFFGEGSRLTVL.